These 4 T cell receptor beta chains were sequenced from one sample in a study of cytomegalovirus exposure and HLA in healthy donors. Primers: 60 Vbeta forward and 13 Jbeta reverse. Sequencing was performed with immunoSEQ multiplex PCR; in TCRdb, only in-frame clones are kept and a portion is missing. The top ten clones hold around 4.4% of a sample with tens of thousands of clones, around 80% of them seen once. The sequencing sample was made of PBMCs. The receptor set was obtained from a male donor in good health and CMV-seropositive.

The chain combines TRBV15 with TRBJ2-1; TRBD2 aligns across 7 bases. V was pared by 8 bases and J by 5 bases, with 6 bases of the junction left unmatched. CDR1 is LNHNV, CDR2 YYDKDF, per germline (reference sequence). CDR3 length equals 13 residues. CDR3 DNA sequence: TGTGCCACCTCCCCAGCGGGGAACAATGAGCAGTTCTTC. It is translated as CATSPAGNNEQFF.

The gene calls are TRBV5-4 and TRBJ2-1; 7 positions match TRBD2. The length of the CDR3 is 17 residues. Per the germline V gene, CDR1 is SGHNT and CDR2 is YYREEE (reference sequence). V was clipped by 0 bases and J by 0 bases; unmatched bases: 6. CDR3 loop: CASSLGGGSSSYNEQFF. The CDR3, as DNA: TGTGCCAGCAGCTTGGGCGGGGGATCGTCCTCCTACAATGAGCAGTTCTTC.

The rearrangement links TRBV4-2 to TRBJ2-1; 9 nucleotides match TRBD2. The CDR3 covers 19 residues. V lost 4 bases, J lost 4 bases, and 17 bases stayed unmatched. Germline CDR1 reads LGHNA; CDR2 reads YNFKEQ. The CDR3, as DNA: TGTGCCAGCAGCCCCCGGGGTAGCGGGGGACCTATCCTATACAATGAGCAGTTCTTC. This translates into CASSPRGSGGPILYNEQFF.

In DNA, the CDR3 is TGCGCCAGCAGCTTGGCCGGGACTAGCGGGGGAGATACGCAGTATTTT. Its translation is CASSLAGTSGGDTQYF. The chain has TRBV5-1 and TRBJ2-3, with 14 bases that match TRBD2. V lost 0 bases, J lost 5 bases, and 2 bases stayed unmatched. CDR1 is SGHRS and CDR2 is YFSETQ in the germline V gene. This CDR3 region has 16 residues.